These 22 T cell receptor beta chains were sequenced from one sample in a study of identifying expanded T cells in peripheral blood. Produced via immunoSEQ multiplex PCR; TCRdb's table is partial and in-frame only. The table records around 94,000 clones, roughly 88% of them present only once. Sequenced input: blood. The receptors were sampled from a person between 18 and 75 years old in good health.

The V gene is TRBV7-9, the J gene TRBJ2-4; maybe TRBD2 (6 bases). CDR3 length: 15 amino acids. Germline-derived CDR1 and CDR2 are SEHNR and FQNEAQ (reference sequence). Trimming shortened V by 5 bases and J by 8 bases, and 19 bases separated the two germline ends. This CDR3 reads CASSAVGPGEDIQYF. CDR3 nucleotide sequence: TGTGCCAGCAGCGCGGTGGGGCCGGGGGAAGACATTCAGTACTTC.

This clone qualifies as large. This chain connects TRBV10-3 to TRBJ2-7, with 7 bases aligning to TRBD1. The ends lost 5 bases at V and 6 bases at J; junction bases unmatched: 1. The CDR3 consists of 11 residues. Germline V gives CDR1 ENHRY, CDR2 SYGVKD. This CDR3 reads CAISYRGEQYF. The CDR3 bases are TGTGCCATCAGTTACAGGGGCGAGCAGTACTTC.

V is TRBV10-3 and J is TRBJ1-5; TRBD1 might be the D (5 bases). The V gene's germline CDR1 is ENHRY and CDR2 SYGVKD. This CDR3 has 13 residues. Trimming cost V 7 bases and J 3 bases, with 10 bases left between them. Written as DNA, the CDR3 is TGTGCCATCACTGGGGACCTCAATCAGCCCCAGCATTTT. This sequence encodes CAITGDLNQPQHF.

The chain joins TRBV5-1 to TRBJ2-5; TRBD2 agrees at 12 bases. Germline V lookup: CDR1 SGHRS, CDR2 YFSETQ. The CDR3 is 15 amino acids. J gave up 1 base and V 7 bases, and 5 bases lay outside the gene matches. The CDR3, as DNA: TGCGCCAGCTGCCTAGCGGGAGGGATCCAAGAGACCCAGTACTTC. Translation: CASCLAGGIQETQYF.

The chain uses TRBV7-3 and TRBJ2-1; D unclear. The CDR3 is 13 residues long. Per germline, CDR1 SGHTA and CDR2 FQGTGA. Deletions cut 5 bases from V and 5 bases from J, with 10 bases between. The CDR3 region has the DNA TGTGCCAGCAGCGCCCTTAGAGACAATGAGCAGTTCTTC. Translating gives CASSALRDNEQFF.

This sequence joins TRBV11-2 and TRBJ1-4, with 9 bases fitting TRBD1. The J segment lost 5 bases and the V segment lost 5 bases, leaving 3 bases of the junction unmatched. Per germline, CDR1 SGHAT and CDR2 FQNNGV. The CDR3 covers 14 residues. CDR3 loop: CASSLGQGNEKLFF. CDR3 DNA: TGTGCCAGCAGCCTCGGACAGGGGAATGAAAAACTGTTTTTT.

The chain employs TRBV11-2 and TRBJ1-3; D not certain. V was pared by 5 bases and J by 2 bases, with 4 bases between. CDR3 length equals 12 residues. Germline lookup yields CDR1 SGHAT and CDR2 FQNNGV. The CDR3 is CASSLPGNTIYF. CDR3 DNA: TGTGCCAGCAGCCTTCCTGGAAACACCATATATTTT.

The chain employs TRBV18 and TRBJ1-2, with 7 bases lining up with TRBD1. The germline V gene has CDR1 KGHSH and CDR2 LQKENI. The CDR3 spans 14 residues. V gave up 3 bases and J gave up 4 bases; unmatched junction bases: 5. The CDR3 sequence: CASSPRRDSYGYTF. The CDR3 region has the DNA TGTGCCAGCTCACCTAGGAGGGACAGCTATGGCTACACCTTC.

V usage is TRBV6-1 and J usage is TRBJ1-5, with TRBD1 as a possible D gene (5 bases). CDR3 length: 16 amino acids. Germline-derived CDR1 and CDR2 are MNHNS and SASEGT. V lost 1 base to trimming and J lost 6 bases, with 16 bases between them. The CDR3 coding sequence is TGTGCCAGCAGTGAAGGAGGGGCCCCAAAAGGTCAGCCCCAGCATTTT. This gives the protein CASSEGGAPKGQPQHF.

This rearrangement joins TRBV5-1 to TRBJ2-7; 9 bases agree with TRBD1. There are 14 residues in the CDR3. J lost 3 bases, V lost 2 bases, and 3 bases had no gene match. Germline CDR1 and CDR2: SGHRS and YFSETQ. This CDR3 is CASSFRDRDYEQYF. The CDR3 region has the DNA TGCGCCAGCAGCTTTCGGGACAGGGACTACGAGCAGTACTTC.

The chain is built from TRBV11-3 and TRBJ1-4, with TRBD1 identical over 7 bases. Germline V CDR1 and CDR2: SGHNT, YENEEA. The V segment lost 2 bases and the J segment 5 bases; nucleotides outside the gene matches: 11. This CDR3 comprises 17 residues. The CDR3 spells CASSLYGKGAPNEKLFF. For the CDR3, the DNA is TGTGCCAGCAGCTTATATGGCAAGGGGGCCCCGAATGAAAAACTGTTTTTT.

The rearrangement joins TRBV4-1 to TRBJ2-7; 10 bases fit TRBD1. The length of the CDR3 is 16 residues. V shed 4 bases and J 5 bases; nucleotides not matched to a gene: 11. From germline, CDR1 is MGHRA and CDR2 YSYEKL. CDR3 in DNA: TGCGCCAGCAGCCCCTGGACAGGGGGTACTAACCACGAGCAGTACTTC. It encodes CASSPWTGGTNHEQYF.

This clone was counted between two and nine times. The V gene is TRBV5-5, the J gene TRBJ1-5; D may be TRBD1 (5 bases). The germline V gene encodes CDR1 SGHKS and CDR2 YYEKEE (reference sequence). V was cut by 3 bases and J by 1 base, with 14 bases left in between. The CDR3 loop spans 16 amino acids. In DNA form, the CDR3 reads TGTGCCAGCAGCTACCAGGGTAGGGAAAGCAATCAGCCCCAGCATTTT. Protein: CASSYQGRESNQPQHF.

In DNA form, the CDR3 reads TGTGCCAGCAGCTTTAGGCCATCAGGACAGGGCCGTTCGAACACTGAAGCTTTCTTT. The encoded protein is CASSFRPSGQGRSNTEAFF. The V call is TRBV7-2, the J call TRBJ1-1, with 8 bases matching TRBD1. Germline V CDR1 and CDR2: SGHTA, FQGNSA. V was clipped by 3 bases and J by 1 base; unmatched bases: 16. The CDR3 runs to 19 residues.

Within the sample, this clone is medium-sized. The chain joins TRBV6-5 to TRBJ1-5; TRBD1 is a possible D gene (6 bases). V was shortened by 5 bases and J by 2 bases, with 10 bases between the two germline ends. There are 14 residues in the CDR3. Germline V gives CDR1 MNHEY, CDR2 SVGAGI. Here the CDR3 reads CASSARQGNQPQHF. In nucleotides, the CDR3 is TGTGCCAGCAGTGCCAGACAGGGCAATCAGCCCCAGCATTTT.

This CDR3 reads CASSERPGADTEAFF. The CDR3 bases are TGTGCCAGCAGTGAACGGCCGGGGGCGGATACTGAAGCTTTCTTT. The J gene is TRBJ1-1, the V gene TRBV6-1; D is possibly TRBD1 (6 bases). CDR3 length equals 15 residues. The germline V gene has CDR1 MNHNS and CDR2 SASEGT. Trimming removed 2 bases from V and 5 bases from J, with 15 bases in between.

The chain combines TRBV7-9 with TRBJ2-3; no firm D call. This CDR3 has 17 residues. Trimming left V 1 base short and J 1 base short, with 15 bases between. CDR1 SEHNR and CDR2 FQNEAQ come from the germline V gene (reference sequence). CDR3 DNA: TGTGCCAGCAGCTTAGTCCTGTCGGGTGAGGGCACAGATACGCAGTATTTT. Its protein is CASSLVLSGEGTDTQYF. Full variable domain (remainder filled in from reference TRBV7-9 and TRBJ2-3): DTGVSQNPRHKITKRGQNVTFRCDPISEHNRLYWYRQTLGQGPEFLTYFQNEAQLEKSRLLSDRFSAERPKGSFSTLEIQRTEQGDSAMYLCASSLVLSGEGTDTQYFGPGTRLTVL.

The J gene is TRBJ2-4, the V gene TRBV27; 8 nucleotides match TRBD1. J was trimmed by 8 bases and V by 10 bases; bases with no gene match: 10. This CDR3 has 13 residues. From germline, CDR1 is MNHEY and CDR2 SMNVEV (reference sequence). The CDR3 DNA is TGTGCCACCGAAGACAGGGGTGGGGACATTCAGTACTTC. It is translated as CATEDRGGDIQYF.

The V and J genes are TRBV10-2 and TRBJ1-1, with no clear D. The CDR3 runs 13 residues. CDR1 and CDR2 from the germline V gene are WSHSY and SAAADI. V lost 3 bases to trimming and J lost 6 bases, with 11 bases between them. The CDR3 DNA follows: TGCGCCAGCAGTGAAGGCGGCGGCGCTGAAGCTTTCTTT. Translating gives CASSEGGGAEAFF.

The CDR3 here is CASSLVARGYEQFF. The CDR3 DNA sequence: TGTGCCAGCAGCTTGGTCGCTCGGGGCTATGAGCAGTTCTTC. This sequence joins TRBV5-5 and TRBJ2-1, with D perhaps assigned TRBD1 or TRBD2 (5 bases each). V was trimmed by 0 bases and J by 8 bases, leaving 12 bases between them. Germline loops: CDR1 SGHKS, CDR2 YYEKEE (reference sequence). This CDR3 is built from 14 residues.

The CDR3 bases are TGCAGTGGAGCAGTAGGAAGCATTCAGTACTTC. Its translation: CSGAVGSIQYF. The chain employs TRBV20-1 and TRBJ2-4, with D unresolved. Germline-derived CDR1 and CDR2 are DFQATT and SNEGSKA (reference sequence). The CDR3 sequence is 11 residues long. V was trimmed by 7 bases and J by 9 bases, leaving 13 bases between them.

J is TRBJ2-3 and V is TRBV6-6, with 8 bases identical to TRBD2. The V gene's germline CDR1 is MNHNY and CDR2 SVGAGI (reference sequence). There are 15 residues in the CDR3. V dropped 5 bases and J dropped 0; count of bases not matched to a gene: 4. CDR3 region: CASSPREGSTDTQYF. The CDR3 DNA is TGTGCCAGCAGTCCCCGGGAGGGGAGCACAGATACGCAGTATTTT.